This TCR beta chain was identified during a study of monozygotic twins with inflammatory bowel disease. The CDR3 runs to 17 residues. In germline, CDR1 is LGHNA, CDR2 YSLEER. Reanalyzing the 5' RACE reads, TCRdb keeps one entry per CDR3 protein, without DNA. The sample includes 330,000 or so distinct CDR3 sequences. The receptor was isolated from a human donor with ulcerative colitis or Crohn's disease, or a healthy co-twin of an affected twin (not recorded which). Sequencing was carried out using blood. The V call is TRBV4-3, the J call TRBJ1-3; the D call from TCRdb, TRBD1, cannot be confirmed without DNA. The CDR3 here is CASSQVGGSGSGNTIYF.